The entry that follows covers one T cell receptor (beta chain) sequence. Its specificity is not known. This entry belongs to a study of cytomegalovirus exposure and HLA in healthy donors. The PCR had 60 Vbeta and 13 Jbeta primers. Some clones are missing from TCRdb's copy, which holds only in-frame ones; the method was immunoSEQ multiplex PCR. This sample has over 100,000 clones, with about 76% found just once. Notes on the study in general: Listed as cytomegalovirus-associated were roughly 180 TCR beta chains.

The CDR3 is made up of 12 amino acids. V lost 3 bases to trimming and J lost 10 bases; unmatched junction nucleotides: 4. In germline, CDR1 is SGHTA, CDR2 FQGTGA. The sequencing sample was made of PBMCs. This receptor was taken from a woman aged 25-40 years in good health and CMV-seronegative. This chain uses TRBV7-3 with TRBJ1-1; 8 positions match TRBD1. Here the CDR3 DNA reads TGTGCCAGCAGCTTTGGGACAGGATTAGCTTTCTTT. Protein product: CASSFGTGLAFF.